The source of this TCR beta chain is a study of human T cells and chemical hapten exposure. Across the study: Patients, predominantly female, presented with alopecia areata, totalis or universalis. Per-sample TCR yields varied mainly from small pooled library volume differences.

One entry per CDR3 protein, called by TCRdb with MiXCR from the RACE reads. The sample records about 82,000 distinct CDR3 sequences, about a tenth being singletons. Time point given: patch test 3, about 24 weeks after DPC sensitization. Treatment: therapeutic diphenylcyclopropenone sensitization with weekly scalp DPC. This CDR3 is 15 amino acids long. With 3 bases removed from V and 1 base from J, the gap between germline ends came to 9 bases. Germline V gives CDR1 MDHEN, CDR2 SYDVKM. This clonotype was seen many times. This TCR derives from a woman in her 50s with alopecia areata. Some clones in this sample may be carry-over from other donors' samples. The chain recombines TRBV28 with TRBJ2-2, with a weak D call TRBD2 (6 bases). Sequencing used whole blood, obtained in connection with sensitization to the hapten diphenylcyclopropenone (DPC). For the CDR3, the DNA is TGTGCCAGCAGTTTCTTGCGGGGGAACACCGGGGAGCTGTTTTTT. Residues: CASSFLRGNTGELFF.